A single sample is the source of the 18 T cell receptor beta chains below, sequenced in a study of cytomegalovirus exposure and HLA in healthy donors. PCR was performed using 60 Vbeta and 13 Jbeta primers. Data came from immunoSEQ multiplex PCR; TCRdb stores just in-frame clones and leaves some out. Among approximately 110,000 clones, roughly 71% were seen once, and the ten largest hold approximately 10%. The sequenced sample consisted of PBMCs. These receptors were collected from a middle-aged man in good health and CMV-seropositive.

This chain links TRBV6-5 with TRBJ1-2, with D unresolved. This CDR3 has 12 amino acids. The germline gives CDR1 MNHEY, CDR2 SVGAGI. Deletions cut 8 bases from V and 8 bases from J, with 15 bases between. CDR3 nucleotides: TGTGCCAGCCGCATGAGAGATAGAGGCTACACCTTC. Its protein is CASRMRDRGYTF.

This clone has only a few counts. The chain couples TRBV6-5 to TRBJ1-2, with D hard to call. The CDR3 totals 15 residues. Germline-derived CDR1 and CDR2 are MNHEY and SVGAGI. V gave up 0 bases and J gave up 4 bases, with 12 bases separating them. CDR3 amino acids: CASSYSSGRTYGYTF. DNA for the CDR3: TGTGCCAGCAGTTACTCGTCCGGGAGAACCTATGGCTACACCTTC.

This clone appeared once. This chain uses TRBV30 with TRBJ2-1; TRBD2 matches at 8 bases. Germline CDR1 GTSNPN, CDR2 SVGIG (reference sequence). The CDR3 runs to 15 residues. V lost 2 bases and J lost 9; bases outside the gene matches: 12. CDR3 sequence: CAWSPISGVRGEQFF. CDR3 sequence (DNA): TGTGCCTGGAGTCCGATTAGCGGGGTTCGTGGTGAGCAGTTCTTC. Complete variable domain (other parts from reference TRBV30 and TRBJ2-1): SQTIHQWPATLVQPVGSPLSLECTVEGTSNPNLYWYRQAAGRGLQLLFYSVGIGQISSEVPQNLSASRPQDRQFILSSKKLLLSDSGFYLCAWSPISGVRGEQFFGPGTRLTVL.

The chain couples TRBV18 to TRBJ2-7, with D perhaps TRBD1 (6 bases). V gave up 3 bases and J gave up 0 bases, with 9 bases separating them. Germline loops: CDR1 KGHSH, CDR2 LQKENI. CDR3 size: 14 residues. The CDR3 DNA is TGTGCCAGCTCACCGGACAGCACCTCCTACGAGCAGTACTTC. Its translation: CASSPDSTSYEQYF.

This clone showed up just a few times. V is TRBV5-1 and J is TRBJ1-3; 7 bases map to TRBD1. The CDR3 totals 14 residues. Germline lookup yields CDR1 SGHRS and CDR2 YFSETQ. V shed 4 bases, J shed 8 bases, and the junction held 9 bases outside the gene matches. This CDR3 reads CASSEEGASDTIYF. The CDR3 DNA is TGCGCCAGCAGCGAGGAGGGGGCGTCGGACACCATATATTTT.

A single count supports this clone. The V gene is TRBV11-3, the J gene TRBJ1-3; D gene uncertain. This CDR3 region has 15 residues. V lost 5 bases to trimming and J lost 0 bases, with 11 bases between them. Germline V gene lookup returns CDR1 SGHNT and CDR2 YENEEA. In DNA form, the CDR3 reads TGTGCCAGCAGCCCCTCGTCGTTCTCTGGAAACACCATATATTTT. Its translation is CASSPSSFSGNTIYF. The full variable domain, its missing parts supplied by reference TRBV11-3 and TRBJ1-3, is EAGVVQSPRYKIIEKKQPVAFWCNPISGHNTLYWYLQNLGQGPELLIRYENEEAVDDSQLPKDRFSAERLKGVDSTLKIQPAELGDSAVYLCASSPSSFSGNTIYFGEGSWLTVV.

The J gene is TRBJ1-4, the V gene TRBV28; tentatively, D is TRBD1 (6 bases). This CDR3 has 15 amino acids. Trimming cost V 6 bases and J 5 bases, with 16 bases left between them. CDR1 and CDR2 from the germline V gene are MDHEN and SYDVKM. This chain's CDR3 is CASSTPGQGNEKLFF. DNA of the CDR3: TGTGCCAGCAGCACGCCGGGACAAGGGAATGAAAAACTGTTTTTT.

In regard to this clone: One end of the junction does not line up with germline, which may come from a read error. The chain couples TRBV2 to TRBJ2-7; 10 nucleotides agree with TRBD2. Germline V gives CDR1 SNHLY, CDR2 FYNNEI. This CDR3 region has 11 residues. This CDR3 is CASSTRTSGLF. The CDR3 DNA follows: TGTGCCAGCAGCACAAGGACTAGCGGACTATTC.

The chain uses TRBV4-1 and TRBJ1-5; 8 nucleotides line up with TRBD1. Per germline, CDR1 MGHRA and CDR2 YSYEKL. The CDR3 extends over 15 amino acids. Germline trimming cut 4 bases from V and 7 bases from J; bases unmatched to any gene: 9. As DNA, the CDR3 is TGCGCCAGCAGCCTGACAGGGGCCGACGGCCAGCCCCAGCATTTT. It translates to CASSLTGADGQPQHF.

This chain links TRBV28 with TRBJ2-1, with D unclear. Trimming shortened V by 5 bases and J by 8 bases, and 7 bases separated the two germline ends. This CDR3 spans 11 amino acids. Per germline, CDR1 MDHEN and CDR2 SYDVKM. The CDR3 DNA sequence: TGTGCCAGCAGTCTAAGCGATGAGCAGTTCTTC. The encoded protein is CASSLSDEQFF.

This chain joins TRBV10-3 and TRBJ2-6, with D uncertain. This CDR3 region has 14 residues. Germline assignment: CDR1 ENHRY and CDR2 SYGVKD. V dropped 3 bases and J dropped 0 bases, with 3 bases sitting between them. The DNA of the CDR3 is TGTGCCATCAGTGAACTCTCTGGGGCCAACGTCCTGACTTTC. Amino acids: CAISELSGANVLTF.

The rearrangement uses TRBV9 and TRBJ1-5, with TRBD1 matching over 9 bases. The V gene end was trimmed by 3 bases and the J gene end by 2 bases; junction bases not matched to a gene: 0. In germline, CDR1 is SGDLS, CDR2 YYNGEE. This CDR3 region has 14 residues. The CDR3: CASSGTGGNQPQHF. The CDR3 coding sequence is TGTGCCAGCAGCGGGACAGGGGGCAATCAGCCCCAGCATTTT. Complete variable domain (other parts from reference TRBV9 and TRBJ1-5): DSGVTQTPKHLITATGQRVTLRCSPRSGDLSVYWYQQSLDQGLQFLIQYYNGEERAKGNILERFSAQQFPDLHSELNLSSLELGDSALYFCASSGTGGNQPQHFGDGTRLSIL.

In DNA form, the CDR3 reads TGTGCCAGCATTTTCGACAGGGGGCCTGAAGCTTTCTTT. Residues: CASIFDRGPEAFF. J is TRBJ1-1 and V is TRBV2; TRBD1 matches at 10 bases. The CDR3 length is 13 residues. The germline V gene has CDR1 SNHLY and CDR2 FYNNEI. The ends lost 7 bases at V and 6 bases at J; junction bases unmatched: 5.

The J gene is TRBJ2-7, the V gene TRBV6-1; D may be TRBD2 (5 bases). The CDR3 loop spans 15 amino acids. Germline V CDR1 and CDR2: MNHNS, SASEGT. The V end lost 7 bases, the J end lost 3 bases, and 19 bases lay between the germline ends. CDR3 nucleotide sequence: TGTGCCAGCACCCCCCGGGGTAGCGTTTTCTACGAGCAGTACGTC. Translation gives CASTPRGSVFYEQYV.

This clone was seen a handful of times. The chain recombines TRBV5-6 with TRBJ2-3; 9 bases are shared with TRBD2. Trimming removed 0 bases from V and 7 bases from J; junction bases left unmatched: 12. Germline values: CDR1 SGHDT, CDR2 YYEEEE. The CDR3 extends over 17 amino acids. CDR3 bases: TGTGCCAGCAGCTTGGATGGGACTAGCTCCTGGGGGAATACGCAGTATTTT. Translating gives CASSLDGTSSWGNTQYF.

The rearrangement uses TRBV15 and TRBJ2-1; D not resolved. The CDR3 runs to 12 residues. In germline, CDR1 is LNHNV, CDR2 YYDKDF (reference sequence). Trimming took 4 bases from V and 5 from J, leaving 6 bases between them. The CDR3 DNA follows: TGTGCCACCAGCACAACAGACAATGAGCAGTTCTTC. Translation gives CATSTTDNEQFF.

This chain connects TRBV27 to TRBJ1-5; the match to TRBD1 covers 8 bases. V was clipped by 6 bases and J by 5 bases; unmatched bases: 9. CDR3 length: 15 amino acids. CDR1 is MNHEY and CDR2 is SMNVEV in the germline V gene (reference sequence). The CDR3 sequence is CASREGSGGYQPQHF. The CDR3 DNA follows: TGTGCCAGCAGAGAGGGGTCAGGGGGCTATCAGCCCCAGCATTTT.

This chain uses TRBV5-1 with TRBJ1-1; D may be TRBD1 (6 bases). The CDR3 extends over 14 amino acids. Germline-derived CDR1 and CDR2 are SGHRS and YFSETQ. The V end was cut by 1 base, the J end by 1 base, with 8 bases between. CDR3 coding DNA: TGCGCCAGCAGCTTGTGGGGGCAGAACACTGAAGCTTTCTTT. Its translation is CASSLWGQNTEAFF.